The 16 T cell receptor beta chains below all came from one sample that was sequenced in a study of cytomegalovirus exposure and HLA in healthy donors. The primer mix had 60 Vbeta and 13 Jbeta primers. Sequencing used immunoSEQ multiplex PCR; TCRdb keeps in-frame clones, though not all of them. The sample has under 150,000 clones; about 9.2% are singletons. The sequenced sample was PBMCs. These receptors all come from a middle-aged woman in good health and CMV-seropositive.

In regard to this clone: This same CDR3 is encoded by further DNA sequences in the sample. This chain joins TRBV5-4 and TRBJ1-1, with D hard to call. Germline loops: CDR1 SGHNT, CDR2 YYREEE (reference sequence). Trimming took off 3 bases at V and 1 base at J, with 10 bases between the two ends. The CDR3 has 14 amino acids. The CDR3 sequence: CASSSGQPNTEAFF. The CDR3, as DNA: TGTGCCAGCAGCTCAGGTCAGCCGAACACTGAAGCTTTCTTT. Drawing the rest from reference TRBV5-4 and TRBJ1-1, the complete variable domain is ETGVTQSPTHLIKTRGQQVTLRCSSQSGHNTVSWYQQALGQGPQFIFQYYREEENGRGNFPPRFSGLQFPNYSSELNVNALELDDSALYLCASSSGQPNTEAFFGQGTRLTVV.

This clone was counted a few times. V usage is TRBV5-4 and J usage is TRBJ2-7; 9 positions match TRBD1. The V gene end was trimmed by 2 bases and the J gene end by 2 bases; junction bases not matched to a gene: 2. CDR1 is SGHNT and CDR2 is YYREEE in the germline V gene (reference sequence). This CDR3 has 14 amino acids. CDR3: CASSLRTGAYEQYF. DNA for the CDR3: TGTGCCAGCAGCTTAAGGACAGGGGCCTACGAGCAGTACTTC.

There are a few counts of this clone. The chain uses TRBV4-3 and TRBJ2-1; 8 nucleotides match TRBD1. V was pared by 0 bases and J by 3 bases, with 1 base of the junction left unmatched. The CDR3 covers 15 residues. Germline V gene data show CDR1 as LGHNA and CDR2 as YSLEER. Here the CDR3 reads CASSQETGVYNEQFF. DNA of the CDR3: TGCGCCAGCAGCCAAGAGACAGGGGTCTACAATGAGCAGTTCTTC.

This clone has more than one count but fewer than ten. DNA for the CDR3: TGTGCCAGCAGTCCTGTTGGACAGTCCCCGGGAGGCTACACCTTC. Amino acids: CASSPVGQSPGGYTF. The chain carries TRBV27 and TRBJ1-2; the D gene is possibly TRBD1 (6 bases). Germline V gene lookup returns CDR1 MNHEY and CDR2 SMNVEV (reference sequence). This CDR3 has 15 residues. The V gene lost 5 bases and the J gene lost 8 bases, with 21 bases spanning the gap.

CDR3: CASSQHSGTGWVGGYTF. DNA of the CDR3: TGCGCCAGCAGCCAACATTCCGGGACAGGGTGGGTAGGTGGCTACACCTTC. The gene calls are TRBV4-1 and TRBJ1-2; 9 bases match TRBD1. There are 17 residues in the CDR3. V was pared by 2 bases and J by 7 bases, with 14 bases of the junction left unmatched. Per the germline V gene, CDR1 is MGHRA and CDR2 is YSYEKL.

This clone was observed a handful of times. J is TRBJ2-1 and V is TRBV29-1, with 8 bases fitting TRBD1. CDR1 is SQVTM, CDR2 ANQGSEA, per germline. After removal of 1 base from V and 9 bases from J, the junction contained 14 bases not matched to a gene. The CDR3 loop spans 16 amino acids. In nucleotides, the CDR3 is TGCAGCGTTGAAGCGTTGACGACAGGGGTACGTCCTGAGCAGTTCTTC. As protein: CSVEALTTGVRPEQFF.

The CDR3 sequence: CASTGGNTIYF. In DNA form, the CDR3 reads TGTGCCAGCACGGGGGGAAACACCATATATTTT. V gene TRBV6-5 combines with J gene TRBJ1-3, with D unclear. V was cut by 7 bases and J by 4 bases, with 5 bases left in between. Per the germline V gene, CDR1 is MNHEY and CDR2 is SVGAGI. The CDR3 has 11 residues.

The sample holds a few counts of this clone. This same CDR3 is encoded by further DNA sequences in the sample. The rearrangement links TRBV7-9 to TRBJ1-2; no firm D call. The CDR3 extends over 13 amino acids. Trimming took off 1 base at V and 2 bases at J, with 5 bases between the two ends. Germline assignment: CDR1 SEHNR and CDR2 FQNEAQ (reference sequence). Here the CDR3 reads CASSLGQNYGYTF. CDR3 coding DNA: TGTGCCAGCAGCTTAGGCCAGAACTATGGCTACACCTTC.

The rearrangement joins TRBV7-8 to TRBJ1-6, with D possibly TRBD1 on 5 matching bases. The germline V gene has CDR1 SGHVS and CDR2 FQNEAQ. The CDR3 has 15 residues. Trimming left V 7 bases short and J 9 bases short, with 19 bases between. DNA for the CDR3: TGTGCCAGCACCCGCGGGGCAGGGCGGGGTTCACCCCTCCACTTT. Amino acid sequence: CASTRGAGRGSPLHF.

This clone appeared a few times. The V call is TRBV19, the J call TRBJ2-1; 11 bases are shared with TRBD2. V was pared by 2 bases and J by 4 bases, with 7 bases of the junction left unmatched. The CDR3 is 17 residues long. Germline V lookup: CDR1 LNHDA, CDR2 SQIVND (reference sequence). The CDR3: CASSISGTSGYYNEQFF. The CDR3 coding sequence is TGTGCCAGTAGTATATCAGGGACTAGCGGCTATTACAATGAGCAGTTCTTC.

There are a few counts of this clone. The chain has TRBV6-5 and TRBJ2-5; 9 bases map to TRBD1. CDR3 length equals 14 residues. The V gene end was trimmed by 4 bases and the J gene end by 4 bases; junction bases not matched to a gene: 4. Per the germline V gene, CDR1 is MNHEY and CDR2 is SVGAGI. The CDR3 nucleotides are TGTGCCAGCAGTTCCGCGGACAGGGGAGAGACCCAGTACTTC. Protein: CASSSADRGETQYF.

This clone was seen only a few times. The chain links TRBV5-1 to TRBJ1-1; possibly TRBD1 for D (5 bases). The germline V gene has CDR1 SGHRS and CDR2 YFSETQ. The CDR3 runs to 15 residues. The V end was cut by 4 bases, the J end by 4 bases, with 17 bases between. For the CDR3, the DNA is TGCGCCAGCAGCCCCGGGACCTCTAGCGGCACTGAAGCTTTCTTT. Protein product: CASSPGTSSGTEAFF.

As DNA, the CDR3 is TGTGCCAGTAGTCGGGATAGTTTATTTACCTCTAACTATGGCTACACCTTC. It codes for CASSRDSLFTSNYGYTF. The gene calls are TRBV19 and TRBJ1-2; D is unresolved. V was cut by 5 bases and J by 0 bases, with 19 bases left in between. This CDR3 is 17 amino acids long. The germline CDR1 and CDR2 sequences are LNHDA and SQIVND (reference sequence). Supplemented by reference TRBV19 and TRBJ1-2, the full variable domain reads DGGITQSPKYLFRKEGQNVTLSCEQNLNHDAMYWYRQDPGQGLRLIYYSQIVNDFQKGDIAEGYSVSREKKESFPLTVTSAQKNPTAFYLCASSRDSLFTSNYGYTFGSGTRLTVV.

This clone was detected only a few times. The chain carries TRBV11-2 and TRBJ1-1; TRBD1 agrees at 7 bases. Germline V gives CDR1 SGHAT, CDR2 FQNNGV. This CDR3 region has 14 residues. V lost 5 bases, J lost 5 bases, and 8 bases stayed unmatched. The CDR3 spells CASSPQGRGTEAFF. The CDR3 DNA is TGTGCCAGCAGCCCACAGGGGAGAGGGACTGAAGCTTTCTTT.

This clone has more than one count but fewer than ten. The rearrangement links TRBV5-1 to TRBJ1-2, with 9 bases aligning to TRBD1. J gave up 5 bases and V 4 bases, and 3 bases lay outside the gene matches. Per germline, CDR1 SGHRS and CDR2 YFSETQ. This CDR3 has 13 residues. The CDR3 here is CASSTGTGYGYTF. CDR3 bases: TGCGCCAGCAGCACCGGGACAGGGTATGGCTACACCTTC.

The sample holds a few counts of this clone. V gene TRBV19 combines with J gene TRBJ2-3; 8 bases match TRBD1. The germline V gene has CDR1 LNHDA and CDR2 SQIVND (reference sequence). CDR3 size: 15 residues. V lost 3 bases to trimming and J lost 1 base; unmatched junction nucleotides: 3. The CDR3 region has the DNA TGTGCCAGTAGTATTCAGGGACAGGGCACAGATACGCAGTATTTT. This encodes CASSIQGQGTDTQYF.